One and the same sample provided the 2 T cell receptor beta chains below, sequenced in a study of cytomegalovirus exposure and HLA in healthy donors. Repertoires were generated with immunoSEQ multiplex PCR, while TCRdb's copy carries only in-frame clones and drops some. The table has some 66,000 clones, 95% to 98% seen once. The sample consisted of PBMCs. These receptors were collected from a young woman in good health and CMV-seropositive.

This clone was counted a single time. The rearrangement uses TRBV5-1 and TRBJ2-3; 9 bases map to TRBD1. V gave up 4 bases and J gave up 5 bases; unmatched junction bases: 8. Germline lookup yields CDR1 SGHRS and CDR2 YFSETQ. This CDR3 spans 15 amino acids. CDR3 in amino acids: CASSRDREYGDTQYF. The DNA for the CDR3 is TGCGCCAGCAGCCGGGACAGGGAGTATGGAGATACGCAGTATTTT.

By frequency in the sample, this clone is medium-sized. Other DNA sequences in this sample translate to the same CDR3. The chain recombines TRBV27 with TRBJ2-7; the match to TRBD1 covers 12 bases. J gave up 1 base and V 2 bases, and 3 bases lay outside the gene matches. The CDR3 has 16 residues. CDR1 is MNHEY and CDR2 is SMNVEV in the germline V gene (reference sequence). CDR3 sequence (DNA): TGTGCCAGCAGTTTAGGGGACAGGGGGCTTTCCTACGAGCAGTACTTC. This encodes CASSLGDRGLSYEQYF.